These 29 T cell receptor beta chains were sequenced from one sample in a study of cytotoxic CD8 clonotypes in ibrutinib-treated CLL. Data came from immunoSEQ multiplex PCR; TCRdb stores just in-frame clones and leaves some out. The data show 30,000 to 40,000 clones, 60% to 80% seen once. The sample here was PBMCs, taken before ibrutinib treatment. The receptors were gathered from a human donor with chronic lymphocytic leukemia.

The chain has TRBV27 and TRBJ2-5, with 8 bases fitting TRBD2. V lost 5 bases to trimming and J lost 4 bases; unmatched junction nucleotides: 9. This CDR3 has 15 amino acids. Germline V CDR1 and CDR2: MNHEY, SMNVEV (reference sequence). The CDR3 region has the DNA TGTGCCAGCAGTCCGGGACTAGATTACGGAGAGACCCAGTACTTC. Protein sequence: CASSPGLDYGETQYF.

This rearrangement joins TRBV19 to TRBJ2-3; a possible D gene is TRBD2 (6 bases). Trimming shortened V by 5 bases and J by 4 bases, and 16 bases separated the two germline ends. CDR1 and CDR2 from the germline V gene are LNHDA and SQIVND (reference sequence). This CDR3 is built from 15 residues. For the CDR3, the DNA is TGTGCCAGTAGTCAAAAACGGGGGTTCTCAGATACGCAGTATTTT. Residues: CASSQKRGFSDTQYF.

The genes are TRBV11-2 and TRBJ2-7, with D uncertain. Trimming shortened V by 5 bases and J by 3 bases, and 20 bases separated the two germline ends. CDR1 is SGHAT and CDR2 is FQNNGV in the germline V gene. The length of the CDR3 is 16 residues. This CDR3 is CASSTPGRHTLYEQYF. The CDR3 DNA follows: TGTGCCAGCAGCACACCCGGGCGGCACACCCTCTACGAGCAGTACTTC.

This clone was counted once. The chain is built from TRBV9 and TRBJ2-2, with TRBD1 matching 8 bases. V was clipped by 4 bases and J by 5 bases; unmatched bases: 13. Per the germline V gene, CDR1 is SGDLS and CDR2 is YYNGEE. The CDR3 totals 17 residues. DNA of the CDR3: TGTGCCAGCAGCCCGAAAACCGGGACAGGACCTACCGGGGAGCTGTTTTTT. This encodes CASSPKTGTGPTGELFF.

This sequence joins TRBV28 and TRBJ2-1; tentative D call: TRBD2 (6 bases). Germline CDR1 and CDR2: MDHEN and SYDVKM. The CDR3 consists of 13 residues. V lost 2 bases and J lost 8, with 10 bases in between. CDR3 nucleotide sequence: TGTGCCAGCAGTTTACCGGGAGAGGATGAGCAGTTCTTC. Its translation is CASSLPGEDEQFF.

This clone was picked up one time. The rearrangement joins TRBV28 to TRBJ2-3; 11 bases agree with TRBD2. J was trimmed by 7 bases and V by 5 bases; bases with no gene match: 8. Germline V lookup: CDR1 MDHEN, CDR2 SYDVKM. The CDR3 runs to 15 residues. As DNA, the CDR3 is TGTGCCAGCAGTACTAGCGGGAGCGCTCTACATACGCAGTATTTT. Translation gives CASSTSGSALHTQYF.

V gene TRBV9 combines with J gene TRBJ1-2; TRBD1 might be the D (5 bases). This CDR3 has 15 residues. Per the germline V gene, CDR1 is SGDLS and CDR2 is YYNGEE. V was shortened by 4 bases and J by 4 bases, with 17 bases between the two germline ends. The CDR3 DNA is TGTGCCAGCAGCCCTCATAATGGGGGGAGCTATGGCTACACCTTC. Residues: CASSPHNGGSYGYTF.

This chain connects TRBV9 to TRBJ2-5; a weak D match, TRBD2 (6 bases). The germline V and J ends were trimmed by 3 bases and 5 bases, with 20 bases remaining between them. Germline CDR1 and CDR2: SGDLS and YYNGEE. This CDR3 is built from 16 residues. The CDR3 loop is CASSARDLGGEETQYF. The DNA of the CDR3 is TGTGCCAGCAGCGCCCGTGATCTGGGGGGAGAGGAGACCCAGTACTTC.

CDR3 sequence: CASSDGGSPLHF. Written as DNA, the CDR3 is TGTGCCAGCAGTGATGGGGGATCGCCCCTCCACTTT. The chain couples TRBV2 to TRBJ1-6; possible D gene TRBD1, 5 bases. This CDR3 has 12 residues. Germline CDR1 and CDR2: SNHLY and FYNNEI. Trimming removed 3 bases from V and 13 bases from J, with 10 bases in between.

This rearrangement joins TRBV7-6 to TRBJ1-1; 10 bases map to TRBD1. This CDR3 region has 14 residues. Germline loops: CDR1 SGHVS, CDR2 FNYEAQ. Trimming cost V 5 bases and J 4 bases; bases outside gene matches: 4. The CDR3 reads CASSKDRGLTEAFF. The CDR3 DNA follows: TGTGCCAGCAGCAAAGACAGGGGGCTCACTGAAGCTTTCTTT.

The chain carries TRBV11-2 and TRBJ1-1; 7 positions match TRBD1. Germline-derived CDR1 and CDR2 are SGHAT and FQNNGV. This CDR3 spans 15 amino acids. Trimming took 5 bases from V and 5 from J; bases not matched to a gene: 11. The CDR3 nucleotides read TGTGCCAGCAGCCCACGACAGGGAGGATGGACTGAAGCTTTCTTT. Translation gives CASSPRQGGWTEAFF.

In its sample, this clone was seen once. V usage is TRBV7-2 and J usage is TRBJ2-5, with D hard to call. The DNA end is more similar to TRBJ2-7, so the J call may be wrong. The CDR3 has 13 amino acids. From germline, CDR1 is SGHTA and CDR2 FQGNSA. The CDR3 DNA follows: TGTGCCAGCAGCCGAAGAGAGAACTACGAGCAGTACTTC. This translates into CASSRRENYEQYF.

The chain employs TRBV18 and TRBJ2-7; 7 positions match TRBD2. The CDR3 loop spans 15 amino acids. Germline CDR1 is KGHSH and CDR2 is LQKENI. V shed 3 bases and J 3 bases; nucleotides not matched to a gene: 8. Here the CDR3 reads CASSPAIGGGYEQYF. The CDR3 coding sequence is TGTGCCAGCTCACCCGCCATAGGCGGGGGCTACGAGCAGTACTTC.

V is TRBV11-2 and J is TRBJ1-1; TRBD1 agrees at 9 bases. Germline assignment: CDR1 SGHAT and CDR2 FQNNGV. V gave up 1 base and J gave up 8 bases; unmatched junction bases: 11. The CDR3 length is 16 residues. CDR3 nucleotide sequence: TGTGCCAGCAGCTTAGTCGTGTCGGGACAGGGCAGAGAAGCTTTCTTT. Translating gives CASSLVVSGQGREAFF.

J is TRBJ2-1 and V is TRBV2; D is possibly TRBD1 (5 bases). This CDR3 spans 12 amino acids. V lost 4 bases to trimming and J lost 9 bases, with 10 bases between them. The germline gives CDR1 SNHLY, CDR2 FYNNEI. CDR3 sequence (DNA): TGTGCCAGCAGTGGGGCAGGGATTGAGCAGTTCTTC. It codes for CASSGAGIEQFF.

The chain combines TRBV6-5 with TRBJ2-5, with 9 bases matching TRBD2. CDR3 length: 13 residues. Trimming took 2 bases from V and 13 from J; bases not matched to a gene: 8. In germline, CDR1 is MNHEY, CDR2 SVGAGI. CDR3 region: CASSYPIAGAMYF. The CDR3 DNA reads TGTGCCAGCAGTTACCCTATAGCGGGAGCTATGTACTTC.

The CDR3 DNA is TGTGCCAGTTCTCCGACGGACAGCAATCAGCCCCAGCATTTT. It yields the protein CASSPTDSNQPQHF. The chain couples TRBV19 to TRBJ1-5; D ambiguous. In germline, CDR1 is LNHDA, CDR2 SQIVND (reference sequence). The CDR3 has 14 residues. V gave up 8 bases and J gave up 1 base, with 12 bases separating them.

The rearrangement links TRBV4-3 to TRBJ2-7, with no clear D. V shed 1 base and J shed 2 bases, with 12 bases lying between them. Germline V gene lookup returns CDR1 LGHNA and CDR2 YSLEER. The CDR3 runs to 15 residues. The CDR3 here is CASSQVFGGPYEQYF. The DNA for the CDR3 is TGCGCCAGCAGCCAAGTTTTCGGCGGTCCCTACGAGCAGTACTTC.

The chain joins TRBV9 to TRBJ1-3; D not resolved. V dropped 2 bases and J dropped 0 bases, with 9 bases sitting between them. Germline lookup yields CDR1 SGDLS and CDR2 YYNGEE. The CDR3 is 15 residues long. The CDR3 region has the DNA TGTGCCAGCAGCGTCTCCTCTTCCTCTGGAAACACCATATATTTT. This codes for CASSVSSSSGNTIYF.

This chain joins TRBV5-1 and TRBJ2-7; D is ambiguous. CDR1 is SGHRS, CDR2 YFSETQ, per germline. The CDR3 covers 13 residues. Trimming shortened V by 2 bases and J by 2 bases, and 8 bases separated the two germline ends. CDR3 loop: CASSFSRAYEQYF. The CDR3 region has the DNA TGCGCCAGCAGCTTCTCTCGCGCCTACGAGCAGTACTTC.

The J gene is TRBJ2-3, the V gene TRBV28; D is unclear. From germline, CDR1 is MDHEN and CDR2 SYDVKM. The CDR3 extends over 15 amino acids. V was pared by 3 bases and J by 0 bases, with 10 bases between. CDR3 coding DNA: TGTGCCAGCAGTTTCGATCATGAGAGCACAGATACGCAGTATTTT. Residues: CASSFDHESTDTQYF.

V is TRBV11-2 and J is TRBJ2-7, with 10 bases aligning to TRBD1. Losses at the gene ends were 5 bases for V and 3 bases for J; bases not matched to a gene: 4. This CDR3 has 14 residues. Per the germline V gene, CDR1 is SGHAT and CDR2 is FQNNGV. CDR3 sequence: CASSRQGANYEQYF. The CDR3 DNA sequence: TGTGCCAGCAGCAGACAGGGGGCTAACTACGAGCAGTACTTC.

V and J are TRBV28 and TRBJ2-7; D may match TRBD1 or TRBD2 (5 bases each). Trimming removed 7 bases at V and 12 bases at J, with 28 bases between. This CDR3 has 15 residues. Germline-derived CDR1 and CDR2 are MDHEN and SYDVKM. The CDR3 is CASNPPDGATNHRYF. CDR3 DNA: TGTGCCAGCAACCCCCCTGACGGGGCGACTAATCATCGGTACTTC.

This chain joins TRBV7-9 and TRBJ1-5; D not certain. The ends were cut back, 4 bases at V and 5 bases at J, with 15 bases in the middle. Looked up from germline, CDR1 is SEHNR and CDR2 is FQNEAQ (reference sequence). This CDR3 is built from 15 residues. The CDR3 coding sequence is TGTGCCAGCAGCTCGCCTCGATGGGGAGATCAGCCCCAGCATTTT. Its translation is CASSSPRWGDQPQHF.

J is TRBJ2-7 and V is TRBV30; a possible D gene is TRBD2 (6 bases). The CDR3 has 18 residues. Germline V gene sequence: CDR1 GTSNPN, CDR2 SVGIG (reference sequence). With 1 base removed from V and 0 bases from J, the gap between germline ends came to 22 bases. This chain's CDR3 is CAWSGRPGWRGSSYEQYF. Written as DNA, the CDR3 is TGTGCCTGGAGTGGACGACCGGGGTGGCGGGGTTCCTCCTACGAGCAGTACTTC.

The DNA for the CDR3 is TGTGCCACCAGCAGCCTAGGGACAGGGGCTAGGAGCAATCAGCCCCAGCATTTT. Amino acid sequence: CATSSLGTGARSNQPQHF. The chain joins TRBV15 to TRBJ1-5; 10 positions agree with TRBD1. The V segment lost 3 bases and the J segment 1 base; nucleotides outside the gene matches: 9. Per the germline V gene, CDR1 is LNHNV and CDR2 is YYDKDF (reference sequence). The CDR3 has 18 residues.

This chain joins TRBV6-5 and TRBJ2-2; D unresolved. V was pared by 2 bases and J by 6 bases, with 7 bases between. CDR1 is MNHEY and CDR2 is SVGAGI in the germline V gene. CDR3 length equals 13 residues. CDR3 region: CASSYGDAGELFF. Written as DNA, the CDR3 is TGTGCCAGCAGTTACGGGGATGCCGGGGAGCTGTTTTTT.

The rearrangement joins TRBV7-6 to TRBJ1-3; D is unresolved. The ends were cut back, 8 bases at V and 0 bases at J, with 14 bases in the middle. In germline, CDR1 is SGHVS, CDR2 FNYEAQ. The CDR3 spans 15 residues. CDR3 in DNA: TGTGCCAGCTCCGAGTCGTCGTCCTCTGGAAACACCATATATTTT. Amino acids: CASSESSSSGNTIYF.

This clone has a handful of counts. DNA of the CDR3: TGTGCCAGCGGGGGGTCTACCACGACCGGGGAGCTGTTTTTT. Its translation: CASGGSTTTGELFF. The chain combines TRBV27 with TRBJ2-2; D possibly corresponds to TRBD2 (6 bases). This CDR3 is 14 amino acids long. Germline CDR1 is MNHEY and CDR2 is SMNVEV (reference sequence). The germline V and J ends were trimmed by 8 bases and 5 bases, with 15 bases remaining between them.